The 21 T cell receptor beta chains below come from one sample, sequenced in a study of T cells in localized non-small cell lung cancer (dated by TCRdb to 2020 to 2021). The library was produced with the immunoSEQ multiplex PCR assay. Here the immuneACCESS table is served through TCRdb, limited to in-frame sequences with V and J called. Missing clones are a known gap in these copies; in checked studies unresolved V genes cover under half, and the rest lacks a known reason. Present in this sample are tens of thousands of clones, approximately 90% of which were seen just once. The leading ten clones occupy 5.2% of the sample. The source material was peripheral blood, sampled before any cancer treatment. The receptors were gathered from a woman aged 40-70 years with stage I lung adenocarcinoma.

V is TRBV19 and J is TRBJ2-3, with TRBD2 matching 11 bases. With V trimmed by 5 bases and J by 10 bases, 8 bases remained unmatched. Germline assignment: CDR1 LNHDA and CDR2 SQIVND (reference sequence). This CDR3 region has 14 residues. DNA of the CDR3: TGTGCCAGTAGTGATAGCGGGGGGGCCAGGTCGCAGTATTTT. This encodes CASSDSGGARSQYF.

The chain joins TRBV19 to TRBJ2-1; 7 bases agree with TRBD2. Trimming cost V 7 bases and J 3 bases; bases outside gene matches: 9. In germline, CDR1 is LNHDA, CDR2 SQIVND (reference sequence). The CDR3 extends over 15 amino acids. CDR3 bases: TGTGCCAGTACTCGGGGGGACGGATTCTACAATGAGCAGTTCTTC. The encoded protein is CASTRGDGFYNEQFF.

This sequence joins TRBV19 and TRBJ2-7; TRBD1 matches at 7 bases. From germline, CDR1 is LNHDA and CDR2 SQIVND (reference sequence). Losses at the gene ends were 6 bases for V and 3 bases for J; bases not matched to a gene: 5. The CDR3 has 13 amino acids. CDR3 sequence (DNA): TGTGCCAGTAGACCGACAGGGATCTACGAGCAGTACTTC. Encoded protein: CASRPTGIYEQYF.

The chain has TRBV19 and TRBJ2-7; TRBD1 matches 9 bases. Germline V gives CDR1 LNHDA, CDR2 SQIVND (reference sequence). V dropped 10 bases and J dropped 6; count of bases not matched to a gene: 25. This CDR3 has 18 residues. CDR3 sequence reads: CATSSKLLRGQGFSEQYF. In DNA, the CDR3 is TGTGCCACCTCAAGTAAACTCCTCCGGGGACAGGGATTCTCCGAGCAGTACTTC.

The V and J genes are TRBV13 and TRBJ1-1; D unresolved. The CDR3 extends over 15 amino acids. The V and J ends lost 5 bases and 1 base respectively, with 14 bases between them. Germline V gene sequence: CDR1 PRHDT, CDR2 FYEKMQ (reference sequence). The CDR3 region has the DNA TGTGCCAGCAGCGTCCGAAGTGCAAGGAACACTGAAGCTTTCTTT. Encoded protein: CASSVRSARNTEAFF. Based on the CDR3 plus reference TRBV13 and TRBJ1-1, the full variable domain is AAGVIQSPRHLIKEKRETATLKCYPIPRHDTVYWYQQGPGQDPQFLISFYEKMQSDKGSIPDRFSAQQFSDYHSELNMSSLELGDSALYFCASSVRSARNTEAFFGQGTRLTVV.

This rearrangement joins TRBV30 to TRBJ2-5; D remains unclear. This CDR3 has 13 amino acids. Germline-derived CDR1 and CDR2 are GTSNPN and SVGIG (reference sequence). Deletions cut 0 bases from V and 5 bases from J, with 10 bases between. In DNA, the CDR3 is TGTGCCTGGAGTGTAGGTGGGTTGGAGACCCAGTACTTC. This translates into CAWSVGGLETQYF.

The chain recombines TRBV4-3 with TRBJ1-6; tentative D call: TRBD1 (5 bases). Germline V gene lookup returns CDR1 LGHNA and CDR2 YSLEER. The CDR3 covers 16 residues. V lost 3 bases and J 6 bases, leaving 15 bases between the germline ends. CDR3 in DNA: TGCGCCAGCAGCCATAAAGCCGGGACGGGTAATTCACCCCTCCACTTT. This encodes CASSHKAGTGNSPLHF.

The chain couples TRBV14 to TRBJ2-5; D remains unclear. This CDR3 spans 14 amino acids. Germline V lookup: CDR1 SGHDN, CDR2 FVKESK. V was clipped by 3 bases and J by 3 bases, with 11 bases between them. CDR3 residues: CASSHLLKEETQYF. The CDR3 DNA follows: TGTGCCAGCAGCCACCTCCTAAAAGAAGAGACCCAGTACTTC. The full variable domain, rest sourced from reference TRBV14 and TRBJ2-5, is EAGVTQFPSHSVIEKGQTVTLRCDPISGHDNLYWYRRVMGKEIKFLLHFVKESKQDESGMPNNRFLAERTGGTYSTLKVQPAELEDSGVYFCASSHLLKEETQYFGPGTRLLVL.

The CDR3: CASSVSLQVQETQYF. The CDR3 DNA reads TGTGCCAGCAGCGTTAGCCTACAGGTCCAAGAGACCCAGTACTTC. The chain is built from TRBV9 and TRBJ2-5; possible D gene TRBD1, 5 bases. This CDR3 comprises 15 residues. Looked up from germline, CDR1 is SGDLS and CDR2 is YYNGEE. V was cut by 2 bases and J by 1 base, with 12 bases left in between.

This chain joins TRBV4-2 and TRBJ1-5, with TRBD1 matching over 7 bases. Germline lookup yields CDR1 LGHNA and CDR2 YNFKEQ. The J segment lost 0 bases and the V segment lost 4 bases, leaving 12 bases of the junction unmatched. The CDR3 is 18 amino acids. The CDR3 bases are TGTGCCAGCAGCCCCCGGACAGGCGTTGTATATAGCAATCAGCCCCAGCATTTT. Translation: CASSPRTGVVYSNQPQHF.

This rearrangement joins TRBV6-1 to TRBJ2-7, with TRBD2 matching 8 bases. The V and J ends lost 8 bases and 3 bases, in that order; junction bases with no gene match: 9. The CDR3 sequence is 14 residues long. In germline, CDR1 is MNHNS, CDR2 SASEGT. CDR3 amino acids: CASAPTGGDYEQYF. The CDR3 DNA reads TGTGCCAGCGCCCCAACCGGGGGGGACTACGAGCAGTACTTC.

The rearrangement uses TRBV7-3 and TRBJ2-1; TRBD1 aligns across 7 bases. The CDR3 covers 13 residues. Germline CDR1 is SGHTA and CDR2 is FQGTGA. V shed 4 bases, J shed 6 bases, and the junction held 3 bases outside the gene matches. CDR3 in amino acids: CASSSYRGNEQFF. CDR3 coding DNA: TGTGCCAGCAGCTCGTACAGGGGCAATGAGCAGTTCTTC.

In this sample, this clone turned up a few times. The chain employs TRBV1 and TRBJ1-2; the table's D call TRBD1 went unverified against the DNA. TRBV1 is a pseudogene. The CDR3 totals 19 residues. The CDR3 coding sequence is TGCACCAGCAGCAAGACGTCAGGGGAACCATCGGGACAGGATTTGGGCTACACCTTC. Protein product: CTSSKTSGEPSGQDLGYTF.

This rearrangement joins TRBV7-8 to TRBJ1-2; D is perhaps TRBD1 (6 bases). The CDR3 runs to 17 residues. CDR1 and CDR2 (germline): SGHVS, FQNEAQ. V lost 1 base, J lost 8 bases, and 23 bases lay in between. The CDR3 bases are TGTGCCAGCAGCTTAGGACACATACAGGGTTTTGGTTACGGCTACACCTTC. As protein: CASSLGHIQGFGYGYTF.

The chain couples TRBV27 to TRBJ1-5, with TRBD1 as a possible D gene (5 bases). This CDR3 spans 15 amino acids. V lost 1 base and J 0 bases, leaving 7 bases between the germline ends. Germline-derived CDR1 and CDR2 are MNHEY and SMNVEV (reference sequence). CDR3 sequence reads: CASSLWGSSNQPQHF. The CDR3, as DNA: TGTGCCAGCAGTTTATGGGGCAGTAGCAATCAGCCCCAGCATTTT.

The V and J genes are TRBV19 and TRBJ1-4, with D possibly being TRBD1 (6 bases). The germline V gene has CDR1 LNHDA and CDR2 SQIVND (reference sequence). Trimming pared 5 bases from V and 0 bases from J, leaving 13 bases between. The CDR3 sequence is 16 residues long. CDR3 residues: CASSPGTNPTNEKLFF. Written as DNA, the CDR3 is TGTGCCAGTAGTCCGGGGACAAACCCAACTAATGAAAAACTGTTTTTT.

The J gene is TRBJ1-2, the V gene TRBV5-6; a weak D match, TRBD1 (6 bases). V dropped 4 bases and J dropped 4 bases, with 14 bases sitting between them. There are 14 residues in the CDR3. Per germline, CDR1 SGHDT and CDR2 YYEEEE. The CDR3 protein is CASSPDSATYGYTF. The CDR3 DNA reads TGTGCCAGCAGCCCGGACAGCGCGACCTATGGCTACACCTTC.

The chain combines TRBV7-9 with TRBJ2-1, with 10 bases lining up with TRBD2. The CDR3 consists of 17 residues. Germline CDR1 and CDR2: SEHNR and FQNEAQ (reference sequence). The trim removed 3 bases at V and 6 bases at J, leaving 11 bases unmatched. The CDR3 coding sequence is TGTGCCAGCAGCTTTGGGGGGCTAGCGGGGGCCTCCAATGAGCAGTTCTTC. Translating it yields CASSFGGLAGASNEQFF.

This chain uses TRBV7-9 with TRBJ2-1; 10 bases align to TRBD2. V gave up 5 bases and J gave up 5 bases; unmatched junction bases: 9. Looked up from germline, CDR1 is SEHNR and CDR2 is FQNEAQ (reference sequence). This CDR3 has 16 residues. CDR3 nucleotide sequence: TGTGCCAGCAGCAGAAGCGGGGGGGCAACCCACAATGAGCAGTTCTTC. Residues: CASSRSGGATHNEQFF.

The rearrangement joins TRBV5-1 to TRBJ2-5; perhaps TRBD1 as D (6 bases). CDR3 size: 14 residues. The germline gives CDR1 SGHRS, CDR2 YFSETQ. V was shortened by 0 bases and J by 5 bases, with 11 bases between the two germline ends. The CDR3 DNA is TGCGCCAGCAGCTTGGGTCAGGGGATGGAGACCCAGTACTTC. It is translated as CASSLGQGMETQYF.

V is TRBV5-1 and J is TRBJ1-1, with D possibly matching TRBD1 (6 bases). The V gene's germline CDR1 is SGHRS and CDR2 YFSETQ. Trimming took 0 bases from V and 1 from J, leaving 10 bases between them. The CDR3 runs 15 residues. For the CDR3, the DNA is TGCGCCAGCAGCTTGGAGTACAGGGAGAACACTGAAGCTTTCTTT. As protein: CASSLEYRENTEAFF. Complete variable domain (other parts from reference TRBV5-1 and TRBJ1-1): KAGVTQTPRYLIKTRGQQVTLSCSPISGHRSVSWYQQTPGQGLQFLFEYFSETQRNKGNFPGRFSGRQFSNSRSEMNVSTLELGDSALYLCASSLEYRENTEAFFGQGTRLTVV.